This TCR beta chain emerged from a study of shared clonotypes between healthy human individuals (dated by TCRdb to 2020 to 2021). About the investigation overall: The cohort included a few men and a couple of women between 18 and 49 years of age. For each donor, CD4 naive and CD4 memory were each given three plates, CD8 naive was given two plates, and CD8 memory was given one plate. The study deeply sequenced blood TCR repertoires of 5 or 6 healthy adults to estimate repertoire size and the extent of clonotype sharing between individuals. Libraries were prepared and TCR repertoires were sequenced by different laboratories using diverse techniques, in order to increase sequencing depth and limit assay-specific biases. Each donor's leukapheresis produced roughly between roughly 0.9 and 9 billion PBMCs.

The full study reports these points: The small number of donors limited the genetic and exposure-history diversity represented. Larger estimated clonotype richness was generally found for naive subsets than for memory subsets. Sampling was restricted to blood, and TCR repertoires in tissue are likely to differ from TCR repertoires in blood. Compared with non-shared clonotypes, the clonotypes found in all four sorted-subset donors had higher generation probabilities. Even with the large sequencing depth, rarefaction of the sorted-subset datasets indicated that sequencing was incomplete. Pairwise subsampling indicated that sequencing depth was expected to affect the degree of clonotype sharing among donors. Sharing across a few donors was observed for approximately 5% of naive CD4, about 3.2% of naive CD8, roughly 2.4% of memory CD4, and roughly 0.4% of memory CD8 clonotypes.

About this clone itself: Its antigen remains undetermined. Qualities for individual bases were not recorded, and no much larger clone is one base off.

Between the V and J ends, shortened by 1 base and 0 bases respectively, the junction contains 22 bases. Taken from cysteine to phenylalanine, the CDR3 has 20 residues. Of all the DNA, just the CDR3 is kept, 60 bases in frame from base 1. Looking up the germline V gene yields CDR1 SGHNT and CDR2 YENEEA. The donors were healthy, HIV-negative adults who had no recently reported acute infections or vaccinations. Only Caucasian adults living in Nashville, Tennessee, USA were represented among the donors. CD4+ T cells were enriched by magnetic negative selection; naive cells were then positively selected on CD45RA, and the negative fraction formed the memory subset. Blood was obtained by leukapheresis, after which PBMCs were separated by Ficoll-Histopaque density gradient centrifugation and cryopreserved in liquid nitrogen vapor phase. Purity and quantity of every magnetically sorted T cell population were checked by analytical flow cytometry. From each sorted fraction, genomic DNA was isolated and quantified by UV absorbance on a Nanodrop 2000c.

Using the deep immunoSEQ assay, TCR CDR3 regions were amplified from genomic DNA by multiplex PCR. Genomic DNA extracted from each cell subset was distributed evenly over all wells of several immunoSEQ 96-well plates, and each plate served as one replicate. For sorted subsets, approximately 190 ng genomic DNA, equal to 25,000 to 35,000 T cell genomes, was loaded into each replicate PCR. Purified libraries were quantified with a Qubit 3.0 fluorometer, sized on a Bioanalyzer 2100, and re-quantified with the KAPA Library Quantification kit. Each immunoSEQ 96-well plate was sequenced on its own single-read 150-cycle Illumina NextSeq 550 flow cell. As for the original processing: Because the immunoSEQ output held only junctional sequences and lacked quality scores, the filtering could not match the filtering applied to full-length reads. Sequences were annotated with PyIR, a Python wrapper for IgBLAST v1.9, using IMGT germline references to assign V/J genes and CDR3. Reads were filtered out if the reads had weak V/J assignments (E-value above 1e-6), no CDR3, stop codons, out-of-frame junctions, or ambiguous translated residues. V3J clonotypes were defined by identical inferred V gene, J gene, and CDR3 amino acid sequence. Percentage overlap between repertoires was calculated by dividing the number of shared unique clonotypes by the size of the smaller repertoire. RTK rarefaction, the Chao1 estimator, and Recon v2.1 estimates of unobserved clonotypes were used to assess repertoire richness. Generation probabilities for all TCRbeta clonotypes obtained by the gDNA method from several donors were computed using OLGA. In its TCRdb copy, this immuneACCESS table keeps in-frame sequences only and misses some clones. Where compared with another copy, unresolved V genes explain less than half of these, and the others have no known cause. The DNA gave D and trimming, while V, J and clone size come from that table. Across this sample there are 330,000 or so clones, with more than 60% seen only once. 8% to 13% of the sample is taken by the ten largest.

This TCR came from a man younger than 40 in good health. Sequenced: memory CD4+ T cells sorted from blood. Read against the paper, the sample's cell subset or site label means: CD45RA-negative fraction. The sequence links TRBV11-3 to TRBJ2-1; a tentative D match to TRBD2 spans 6 bases. The CDR3 reads as follows: CASSLGDSGLSEASYNEQFF. The bases are TGTGCCAGCAGCTTAGGGGACTCGGGATTGAGTGAAGCCTCCTACAATGAGCAGTTCTTC.